This T cell receptor (beta chain) is from a study of blood T cell repertoires in COVID-19. Only in-frame clones appear in the TCRdb table, and some are missing; sequencing was by immunoSEQ multiplex PCR. Here the sample spans fewer than 200,000 clones, about 84% being singletons. Germline V gene data show CDR1 as SGHRS and CDR2 as YFSETQ. The CDR3 sequence is 14 residues long. V shed 0 bases and J shed 5 bases, with 11 bases lying between them. The sample consisted of peripheral blood. The TCR sequence derives from a human donor in a cohort sampled during active COVID-19. The chain recombines TRBV5-1 with TRBJ1-1, with TRBD1 as a possible D gene (6 bases). The CDR3 loop reads CASSLGQGKTEAFF. DNA of the CDR3: TGCGCCAGCAGCTTGGGCCAGGGGAAAACTGAAGCTTTCTTT.